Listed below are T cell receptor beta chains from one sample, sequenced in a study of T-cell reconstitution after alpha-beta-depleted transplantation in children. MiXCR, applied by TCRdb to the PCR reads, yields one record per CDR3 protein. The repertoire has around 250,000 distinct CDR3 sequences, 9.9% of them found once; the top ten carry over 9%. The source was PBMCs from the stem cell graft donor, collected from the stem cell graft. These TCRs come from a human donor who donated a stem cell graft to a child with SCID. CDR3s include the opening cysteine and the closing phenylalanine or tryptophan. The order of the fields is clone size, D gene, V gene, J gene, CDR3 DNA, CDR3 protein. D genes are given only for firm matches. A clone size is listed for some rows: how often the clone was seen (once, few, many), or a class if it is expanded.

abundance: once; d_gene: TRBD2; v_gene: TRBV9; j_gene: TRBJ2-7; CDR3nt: TGTGCCAGCAGCTCCAACGAAGCGGGGAGCTACGAGCAGTACTTC; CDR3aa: CASSSNEAGSYEQYF
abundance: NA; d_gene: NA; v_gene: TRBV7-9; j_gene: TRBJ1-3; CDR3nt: TGTGCCAGCAGACAGGGAGCTGGAAACACCATATATTTT; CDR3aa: CASRQGAGNTIYF
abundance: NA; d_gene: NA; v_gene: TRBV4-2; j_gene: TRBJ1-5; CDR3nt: TGTGCCAGCAGCCAAAGGTGGCCGCCAAATCAGCCCCAGCATTTT; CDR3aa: CASSQRWPPNQPQHF
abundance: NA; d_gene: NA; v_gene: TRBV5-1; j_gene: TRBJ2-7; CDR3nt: TGCGCCAGCAGCTTCCCACCATACTACGAGCAGTACTTC; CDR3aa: CASSFPPYYEQYF
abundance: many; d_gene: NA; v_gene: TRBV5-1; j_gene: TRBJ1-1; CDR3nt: TGCGCCAGCAGCTTGAAGACGAACACTGAAGCTTTCTTT; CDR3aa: CASSLKTNTEAFF
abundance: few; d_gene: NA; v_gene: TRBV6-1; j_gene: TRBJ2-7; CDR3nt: TGTGCCAGCAGTCTAGGGGAAGCCTACGAGCAGTACTTC; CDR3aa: CASSLGEAYEQYF
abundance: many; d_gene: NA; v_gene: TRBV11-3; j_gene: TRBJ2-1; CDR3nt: TGTGCCAGCAGCTTAGACGGGGTAAACAATGAGCAGTTCTTC; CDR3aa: CASSLDGVNNEQFF
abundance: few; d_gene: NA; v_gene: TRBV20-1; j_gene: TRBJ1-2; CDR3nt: TGCAGTGCTACCCTCACCGGGACCAACTATGGCTACACCTTC; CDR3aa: CSATLTGTNYGYTF
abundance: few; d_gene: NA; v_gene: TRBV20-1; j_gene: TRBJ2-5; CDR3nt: TGCAGTGCTAGGGCACGGGTCTTTCAAGAGACCCAGTACTTC; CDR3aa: CSARARVFQETQYF
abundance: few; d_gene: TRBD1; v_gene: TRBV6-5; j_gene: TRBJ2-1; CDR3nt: TGTGCCAGCAGTTACTCCCGGGACAGTAATGAGCAGTTCTTC; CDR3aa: CASSYSRDSNEQFF
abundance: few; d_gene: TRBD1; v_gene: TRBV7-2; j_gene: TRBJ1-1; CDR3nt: TGTGCCAGCAGCTTCACAGGGGTATTCACTGAAGCTTTCTTT; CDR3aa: CASSFTGVFTEAFF
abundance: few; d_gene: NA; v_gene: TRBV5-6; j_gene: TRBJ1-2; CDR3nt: TGTGCCAGCAGCTTACAGGCTTATGGCTACACCTTC; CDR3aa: CASSLQAYGYTF
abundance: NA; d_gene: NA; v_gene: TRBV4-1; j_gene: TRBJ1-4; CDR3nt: TGCGCCAGCAGCCAAAGGGAGGAAAAACTGTTTTTT; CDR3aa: CASSQREEKLFF
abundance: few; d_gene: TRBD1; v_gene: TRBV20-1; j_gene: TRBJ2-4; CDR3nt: TGCAGTGCTAAGGGGGCGGACATTCAGTACTTC; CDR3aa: CSAKGADIQYF
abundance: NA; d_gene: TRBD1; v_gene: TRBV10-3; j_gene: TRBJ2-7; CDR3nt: TGTGCCTTATTATACAGGGGCTACGAGCAGTACTTC; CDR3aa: CALLYRGYEQYF
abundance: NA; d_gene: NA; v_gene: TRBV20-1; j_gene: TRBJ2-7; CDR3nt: TGCAGTGCTAGAGAGGGCAGGACCTACGAGCAGTACTTC; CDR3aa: CSAREGRTYEQYF
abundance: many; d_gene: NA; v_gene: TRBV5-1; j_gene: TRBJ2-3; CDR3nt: TGCGCCAGCAGCTTTATAGGTCCAGATACGCAGTATTTT; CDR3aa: CASSFIGPDTQYF
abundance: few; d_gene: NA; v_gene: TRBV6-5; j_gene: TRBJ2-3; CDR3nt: TGTGCCAGCAGTTACCGCCTTGGGGGGGCCACAGATACGCAGTATTTT; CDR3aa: CASSYRLGGATDTQYF
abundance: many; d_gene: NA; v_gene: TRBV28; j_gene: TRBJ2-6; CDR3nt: TGTGCCAGCAGTTTAGGAACAGCTGGGGCCAACGTCCTGACTTTC; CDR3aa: CASSLGTAGANVLTF
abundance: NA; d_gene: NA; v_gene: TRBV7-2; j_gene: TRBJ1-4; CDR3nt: TGTGCCAGCAGCTTAGATTGGGCAGGGACTAATGAAAAACTGTTTTTT; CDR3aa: CASSLDWAGTNEKLFF
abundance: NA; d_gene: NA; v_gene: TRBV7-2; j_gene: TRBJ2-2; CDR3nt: TGTGCCAGCAGCCACATGGTGGGGGCGAACACCGGGGAGCTGTTTTTT; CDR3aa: CASSHMVGANTGELFF
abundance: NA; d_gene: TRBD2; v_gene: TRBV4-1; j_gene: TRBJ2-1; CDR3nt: TGCGCCAGCAGCCAAGATGCGGTAGCGGGGGGGACGATCTACGATGAGCAGTTCTTC; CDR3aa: CASSQDAVAGGTIYDEQFF
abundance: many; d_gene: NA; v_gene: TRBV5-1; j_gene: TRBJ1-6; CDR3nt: TGCGCCAGCACCCGCGAGGAGGGGAGTCCACCCCTCCACTTT; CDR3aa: CASTREEGSPPLHF
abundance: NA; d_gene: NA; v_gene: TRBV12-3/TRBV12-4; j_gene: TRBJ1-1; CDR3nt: TGTGCCAGCAGTTTCGGCCCAGGGGAGGTCACTGAAGCTTTCTTT; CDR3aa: CASSFGPGEVTEAFF
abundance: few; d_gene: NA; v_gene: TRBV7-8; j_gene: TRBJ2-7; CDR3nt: TGTGCCAGCAGCTTAGGGCTTTTGGACGAGCAGTACTTC; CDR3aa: CASSLGLLDEQYF
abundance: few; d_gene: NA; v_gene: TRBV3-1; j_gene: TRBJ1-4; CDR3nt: TGTGCCACTCGTGGGGCCGCAACTAATGAAAAACTGTTTTTT; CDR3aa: CATRGAATNEKLFF
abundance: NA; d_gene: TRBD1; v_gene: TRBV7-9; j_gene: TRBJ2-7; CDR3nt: TGTGCCAGCAGTAAACAGGGGGCAGTCCTATCCTACGAGCAGTACTTC; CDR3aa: CASSKQGAVLSYEQYF
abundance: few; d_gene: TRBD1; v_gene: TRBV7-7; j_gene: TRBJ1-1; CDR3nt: TGTGCCAGCAGCTCAGACAGGGGGGCTGAAGCTTTCTTT; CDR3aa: CASSSDRGAEAFF
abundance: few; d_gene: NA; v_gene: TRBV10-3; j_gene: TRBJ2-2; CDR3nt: TGTGCCATCAGTGATCGGGGGGCCCCCACCGGGGAGCTGTTTTTT; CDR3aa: CAISDRGAPTGELFF
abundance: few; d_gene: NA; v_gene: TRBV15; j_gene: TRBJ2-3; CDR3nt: TGTGCCACCAGCGGGACAAGGGTGAGCACAGATACGCAGTATTTT; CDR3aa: CATSGTRVSTDTQYF
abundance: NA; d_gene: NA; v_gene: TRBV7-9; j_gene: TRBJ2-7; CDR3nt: TGTGCCAGCAGCCAAGGGATCTACGAGCAGTACTTC; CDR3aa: CASSQGIYEQYF
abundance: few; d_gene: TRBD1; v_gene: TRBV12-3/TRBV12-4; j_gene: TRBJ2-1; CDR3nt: TGTGCCAGCAGTGCTTACCGACAGGGCTACAATGAGCAGTTCTTC; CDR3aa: CASSAYRQGYNEQFF
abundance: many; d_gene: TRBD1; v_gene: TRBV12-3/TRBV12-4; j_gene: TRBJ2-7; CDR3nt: TGTGCCAGTTCCCTGGGACAGGCAGCCTACGAGCAGTACTTC; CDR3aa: CASSLGQAAYEQYF
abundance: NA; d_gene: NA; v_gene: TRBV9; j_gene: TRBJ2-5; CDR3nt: TGTGCCAGCAGCGTTACAGTATCGAATCAAGAGACCCAGTACTTC; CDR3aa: CASSVTVSNQETQYF
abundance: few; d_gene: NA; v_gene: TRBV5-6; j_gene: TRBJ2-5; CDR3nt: TGTGCCAGCAGCTTGGAACGGGCGGCCCAGTACTTC; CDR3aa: CASSLERAAQYF
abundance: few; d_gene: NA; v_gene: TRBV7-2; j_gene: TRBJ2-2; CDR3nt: TGTGCCAGCAGCTTAGTTGGTCGGGGGCTCGACGGGGAGCTGTTTTTT; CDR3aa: CASSLVGRGLDGELFF
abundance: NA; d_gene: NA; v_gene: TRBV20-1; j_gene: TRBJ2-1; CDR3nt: TGCAGTGCTTTCCTTCAGGGGTTGTACAATGAGCAGTTCTTC; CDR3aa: CSAFLQGLYNEQFF
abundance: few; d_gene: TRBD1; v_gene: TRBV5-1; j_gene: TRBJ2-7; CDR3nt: TGCGCCAGCAGCTTTGGGACAGCTTTACCCTACGAGCAGTACTTC; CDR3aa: CASSFGTALPYEQYF
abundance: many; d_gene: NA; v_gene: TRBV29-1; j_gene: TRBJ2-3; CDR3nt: TGCAGCGTTGCAAGCACAGATACGCAGTATTTT; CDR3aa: CSVASTDTQYF